The 26 T cell receptor beta chains below were found in one sample sequenced in a study of T cell repertoires in ileal Crohn's disease. The assay was immunoSEQ multiplex PCR, and TCRdb's table has in-frame clones only and misses some. The table has about 3,000 clones, roughly 90% seen once. Time point here: proximal margin of the surgical specimen (macroscopically non-inflamed). Sequenced: ileal tissue. Every receptor here comes from an adult with Crohn's disease.

The gene calls are TRBV28 and TRBJ2-1; 13 bases fit TRBD2. Germline assignment: CDR1 MDHEN and CDR2 SYDVKM. CDR3 length equals 18 residues. Trimming removed 8 bases from V and 7 bases from J; junction bases left unmatched: 17. CDR3 amino acids: CASRNIRLAGGPENEQFF. The CDR3 DNA follows: TGTGCCAGCCGGAACATCAGACTAGCGGGAGGCCCGGAAAATGAGCAGTTCTTC.

The chain links TRBV7-9 to TRBJ2-2; 13 bases fit TRBD2. CDR1 and CDR2 from the germline V gene are SEHNR and FQNEAQ (reference sequence). V was clipped by 11 bases and J by 2 bases; unmatched bases: 11. CDR3 length: 17 amino acids. The CDR3 nucleotides read TGTGCCGGAGACGGACTAGCGGGAGAATCAAACACCGGGGAGCTGTTTTTT. This translates into CAGDGLAGESNTGELFF. Drawing the rest from reference TRBV7-9 and TRBJ2-2, the complete variable domain is DTGVSQNPRHKITKRGQNVTFRCDPISEHNRLYWYRQTLGQGPEFLTYFQNEAQLEKSRLLSDRFSAERPKGSFSTLEIQRTEQGDSAMYLCAGDGLAGESNTGELFFGEGSRLTVL.

J is TRBJ2-7 and V is TRBV30, with 7 bases that match TRBD1. The CDR3 contains 15 residues. CDR1 and CDR2 (germline): GTSNPN, SVGIG (reference sequence). The V and J ends lost 0 bases and 4 bases, in that order; junction bases with no gene match: 9. This CDR3 reads CAWSVLPDRAYEQYF. The CDR3 DNA reads TGTGCCTGGAGTGTCCTTCCCGACAGGGCTTACGAGCAGTACTTC.

The rearrangement links TRBV28 to TRBJ2-1, with D maybe TRBD2 (6 bases). The CDR3 totals 14 residues. Trimming pared 6 bases from V and 5 bases from J, leaving 14 bases between. Germline V gives CDR1 MDHEN, CDR2 SYDVKM. The CDR3 bases are TGTGCCAGCAGGCTCAGTGGACTAAACAATGAGCAGTTCTTC. Residues: CASRLSGLNNEQFF.

V is TRBV27 and J is TRBJ2-1, with 11 bases matching TRBD2. CDR1 MNHEY and CDR2 SMNVEV come from the germline V gene (reference sequence). Unmatched junction bases numbered 5, after V lost 1 base and J lost 9 bases. The CDR3 covers 15 residues. CDR3 amino acids: CASSLWPGTSGEQFF. In DNA, the CDR3 is TGTGCCAGCAGTTTATGGCCCGGGACTAGCGGTGAGCAGTTCTTC.

This clone has just a few counts. CDR3 DNA: TGTGCCAGCAGTACAACAGGGGAGAGTCAGCCCCAGCATTTT. Translated: CASSTTGESQPQHF. The rearrangement links TRBV28 to TRBJ1-5; 7 bases are shared with TRBD1. Germline-derived CDR1 and CDR2 are MDHEN and SYDVKM. V lost 5 bases, J lost 6 bases, and 7 bases stayed unmatched. The length of the CDR3 is 14 residues.

V gene TRBV18 combines with J gene TRBJ1-1; D is uncertain. With 8 bases removed from V and 0 bases from J, the gap between germline ends came to 10 bases. The CDR3 has 13 residues. Germline assignment: CDR1 KGHSH and CDR2 LQKENI. Here the CDR3 reads CASTLAVNTEAFF. The CDR3 nucleotides read TGTGCCAGCACCTTGGCAGTGAACACTGAAGCTTTCTTT.

V usage is TRBV7-3 and J usage is TRBJ2-2; no definite D call. Germline CDR1 reads SGHTA; CDR2 reads FQGTGA. Trimming removed 3 bases from V and 4 bases from J, with 9 bases in between. The CDR3 contains 14 residues. CDR3 nucleotides: TGTGCCAGCAGCTTTAGCAGTGCCACCGGGGAGCTGTTTTTT. It specifies CASSFSSATGELFF.

This chain links TRBV19 with TRBJ2-7; 9 bases are shared with TRBD1. The junction had 26 bases not matched to a gene; V was cut back by 9 bases and J by 5 bases. The CDR3 extends over 19 amino acids. Germline V gene lookup returns CDR1 LNHDA and CDR2 SQIVND (reference sequence). DNA for the CDR3: TGTGCCAGCGCAAAAGGCCCAGGTGGCTTCCGGGACAGGGTGGACGAGCAGTACTTC. The encoded protein is CASAKGPGGFRDRVDEQYF.

The chain uses TRBV7-6 and TRBJ2-1, with TRBD1 matching 7 bases. The CDR3 is 13 amino acids. Germline V gives CDR1 SGHVS, CDR2 FNYEAQ. After removal of 1 base from V and 13 bases from J, the junction contained 7 bases not matched to a gene. The CDR3 DNA is TGTGCCAGCAGCTTAGACTGGGACAGTAGTCAGTTCTTC. Translation gives CASSLDWDSSQFF.

The chain is built from TRBV21-1 and TRBJ2-1; TRBD2 is taken as the D call from the table, unchecked against the DNA. TRBV21-1 is a documented pseudogene. This CDR3 has 18 residues. The CDR3 loop reads CASSFELAGVSSYNEQFF. The CDR3 DNA follows: TGTGCCAGCAGCTTTGAACTAGCGGGAGTGAGCTCCTACAATGAGCAGTTCTTC.

The gene calls are TRBV10-3 and TRBJ2-3, with 8 nucleotides matching TRBD1. The germline V gene encodes CDR1 ENHRY and CDR2 SYGVKD. V was pared by 3 bases and J by 4 bases, with 6 bases of the junction left unmatched. The CDR3 contains 15 residues. The chain's CDR3 is CAISDRGQGPDTQYF. The CDR3 coding sequence is TGTGCCATCAGTGACCGTGGACAGGGCCCAGATACGCAGTATTTT.

This clone was detected once. The chain couples TRBV27 to TRBJ1-1; perhaps TRBD1 as D (5 bases). V was pared by 3 bases and J by 11 bases, with 16 bases between. This CDR3 region has 13 residues. CDR1 MNHEY and CDR2 SMNVEV come from the germline V gene (reference sequence). The CDR3 DNA follows: TGTGCCAGCAGTTTGCTTAGGGGTATGGCGGCTTTCTTT. It yields the protein CASSLLRGMAAFF.

This rearrangement joins TRBV5-6 to TRBJ1-2; 7 bases align to TRBD1. V gave up 7 bases and J gave up 2 bases; unmatched junction bases: 8. In germline, CDR1 is SGHDT, CDR2 YYEEEE. The CDR3 length is 14 residues. The chain's CDR3 is CASRLEGANYGYTF. In nucleotides, the CDR3 is TGTGCCAGCCGCCTTGAGGGGGCGAACTATGGCTACACCTTC.

CDR3 region: CASSPLSGSSYNEQFF. The CDR3 nucleotides are TGTGCCAGCAGCCCCCTCAGCGGTTCCTCCTACAATGAGCAGTTCTTC. The rearrangement links TRBV9 to TRBJ2-1; D perhaps matches TRBD2 (5 bases). Per germline, CDR1 SGDLS and CDR2 YYNGEE. CDR3 size: 16 residues. Trimming left V 4 bases short and J 0 bases short, with 14 bases between. Supplemented by reference TRBV9 and TRBJ2-1, the full variable domain reads DSGVTQTPKHLITATGQRVTLRCSPRSGDLSVYWYQQSLDQGLQFLIQYYNGEERAKGNILERFSAQQFPDLHSELNLSSLELGDSALYFCASSPLSGSSYNEQFFGPGTRLTVL.

The chain employs TRBV30 and TRBJ1-2; TRBD1 agrees at 7 bases. The trim removed 4 bases at V and 3 bases at J, leaving 2 bases unmatched. Germline assignment: CDR1 GTSNPN and CDR2 SVGIG (reference sequence). The CDR3 totals 12 residues. CDR3 nucleotide sequence: TGTGCCTGGACCGGACAGGACTATGGCTACACCTTC. Translating it yields CAWTGQDYGYTF.

A single count supports this clone. The chain carries TRBV10-3 and TRBJ2-7, with 8 nucleotides matching TRBD2. The ends lost 8 bases at V and 5 bases at J; junction bases unmatched: 11. The V gene's germline CDR1 is ENHRY and CDR2 SYGVKD. This CDR3 is 14 amino acids long. The CDR3: CAIGSGGPGDEQYF. CDR3 in DNA: TGTGCCATCGGGTCGGGAGGGCCCGGGGACGAGCAGTACTTC.

This rearrangement joins TRBV6-1 to TRBJ2-2; 7 bases agree with TRBD1. J lost 6 bases, V lost 3 bases, and 4 bases had no gene match. The CDR3 runs 14 residues. Germline lookup yields CDR1 MNHNS and CDR2 SASEGT. Here the CDR3 DNA reads TGTGCCAGCAGTGAGGACAGGCCCCCCGGGGAGCTGTTTTTT. Translated: CASSEDRPPGELFF.

V gene TRBV19 combines with J gene TRBJ2-7, with 9 bases matching TRBD2. J was trimmed by 6 bases and V by 3 bases; bases with no gene match: 15. This CDR3 contains 17 residues. CDR1 LNHDA and CDR2 SQIVND come from the germline V gene (reference sequence). The CDR3 sequence: CASSIQLIAGDFTEQYF. In nucleotides, the CDR3 is TGTGCCAGTAGTATCCAACTTATAGCGGGAGATTTTACCGAGCAGTACTTC.

V gene TRBV11-2 combines with J gene TRBJ2-2, with D possibly being TRBD1 (6 bases). Trimming cost V 3 bases and J 1 base, with 9 bases left between them. This CDR3 region has 15 residues. Germline assignment: CDR1 SGHAT and CDR2 FQNNGV. The CDR3 is CASSLWGQNTGELFF. The DNA of the CDR3 is TGTGCCAGCAGCTTGTGGGGACAGAACACCGGGGAGCTGTTTTTT. Full variable domain (missing parts from reference TRBV11-2 and TRBJ2-2): EAGVAQSPRYKIIEKRQSVAFWCNPISGHATLYWYQQILGQGPKLLIQFQNNGVVDDSQLPKDRFSAERLKGVDSTLKIQPAKLEDSAVYLCASSLWGQNTGELFFGEGSRLTVL.

The chain uses TRBV7-2 and TRBJ2-1; 9 bases align to TRBD2. This CDR3 has 17 residues. CDR1 is SGHTA, CDR2 FQGNSA, per germline. With V trimmed by 4 bases and J by 7 bases, 14 bases remained unmatched. CDR3 in amino acids: CASSSRYKRGAGNEQFF. CDR3 coding DNA: TGTGCCAGCAGCTCCCGGTATAAGCGGGGGGCGGGTAATGAGCAGTTCTTC.

V gene TRBV7-2 combines with J gene TRBJ2-1; TRBD2 matches at 10 bases. This CDR3 is 19 amino acids long. J was trimmed by 7 bases and V by 2 bases; bases with no gene match: 17. Per germline, CDR1 SGHTA and CDR2 FQGNSA. The CDR3 DNA reads TGTGCCAGCAGCTTACCGGGCGGGGCCAGCGGGAGGGTACGGAATGAGCAGTTCTTC. Translated, it gives CASSLPGGASGRVRNEQFF.

The rearrangement links TRBV6-4 to TRBJ2-1; 7 bases map to TRBD1. Germline CDR1 reads MRHNA; CDR2 reads SNTAGT. V shed 6 bases and J 0 bases; nucleotides not matched to a gene: 11. The CDR3 has 17 amino acids. CDR3 residues: CASRNPGTVNSYNEQFF. The CDR3, as DNA: TGTGCCAGCAGAAACCCCGGGACAGTTAACTCCTACAATGAGCAGTTCTTC.

This sequence joins TRBV6-1 and TRBJ1-2, with D possibly being TRBD1 (5 bases). V dropped 5 bases and J dropped 0 bases, with 13 bases sitting between them. Germline V gene data show CDR1 as MNHNS and CDR2 as SASEGT. This CDR3 region has 15 residues. The chain's CDR3 is CASSSGRVANYGYTF. CDR3 DNA sequence: TGTGCCAGCAGTTCGGGACGCGTAGCTAACTATGGCTACACCTTC.

The J gene is TRBJ2-1, the V gene TRBV7-8; TRBD2 is a possible D gene (6 bases). The germline V gene encodes CDR1 SGHVS and CDR2 FQNEAQ. Trimming left V 2 bases short and J 7 bases short, with 21 bases between. The CDR3 length is 17 residues. CDR3 protein: CASSLRAGTRVMNEQFF. The CDR3, as DNA: TGTGCCAGCAGCTTAAGGGCGGGAACCCGGGTAATGAATGAGCAGTTCTTC.

This chain joins TRBV10-3 and TRBJ1-2; a possible D gene is TRBD1 (6 bases). V was clipped by 0 bases and J by 2 bases, with 13 bases between them. The CDR3 is 16 amino acids. Germline CDR1 and CDR2: ENHRY and SYGVKD. CDR3 protein: CAISESKQQGNYGYTF. For the CDR3, the DNA is TGTGCCATCAGTGAGTCGAAGCAGCAGGGGAACTATGGCTACACCTTC.